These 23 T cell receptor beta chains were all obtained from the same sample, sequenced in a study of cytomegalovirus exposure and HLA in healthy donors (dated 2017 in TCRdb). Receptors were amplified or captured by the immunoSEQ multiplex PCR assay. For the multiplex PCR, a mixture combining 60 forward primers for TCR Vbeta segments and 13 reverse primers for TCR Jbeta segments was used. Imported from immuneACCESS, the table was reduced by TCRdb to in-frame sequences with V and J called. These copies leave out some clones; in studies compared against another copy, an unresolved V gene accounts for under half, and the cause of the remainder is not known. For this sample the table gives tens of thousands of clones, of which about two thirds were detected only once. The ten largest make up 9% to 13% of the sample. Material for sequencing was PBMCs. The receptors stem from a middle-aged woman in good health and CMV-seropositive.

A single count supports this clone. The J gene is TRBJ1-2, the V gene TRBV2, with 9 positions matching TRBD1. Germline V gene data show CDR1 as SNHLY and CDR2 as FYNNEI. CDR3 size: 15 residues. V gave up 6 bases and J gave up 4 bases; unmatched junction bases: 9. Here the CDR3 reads CASRQPGQGSYGYTF. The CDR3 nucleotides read TGTGCCAGCAGGCAACCGGGACAGGGAAGCTATGGCTACACCTTC.

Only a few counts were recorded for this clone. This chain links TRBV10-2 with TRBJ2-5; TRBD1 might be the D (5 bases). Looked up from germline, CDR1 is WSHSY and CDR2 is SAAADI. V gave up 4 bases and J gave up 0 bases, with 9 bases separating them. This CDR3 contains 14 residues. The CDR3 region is CASSGQGNQETQYF. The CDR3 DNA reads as TGCGCCAGCAGTGGCCAGGGTAACCAAGAGACCCAGTACTTC.

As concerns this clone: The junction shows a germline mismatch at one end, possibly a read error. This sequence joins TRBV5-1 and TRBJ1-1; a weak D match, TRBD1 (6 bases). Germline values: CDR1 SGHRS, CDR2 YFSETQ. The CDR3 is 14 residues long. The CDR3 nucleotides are TGCGCCAGCAGCCGTGACCGGGGGGACACTGACGCTTTCTTT. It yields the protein CASSRDRGDTDAFF.

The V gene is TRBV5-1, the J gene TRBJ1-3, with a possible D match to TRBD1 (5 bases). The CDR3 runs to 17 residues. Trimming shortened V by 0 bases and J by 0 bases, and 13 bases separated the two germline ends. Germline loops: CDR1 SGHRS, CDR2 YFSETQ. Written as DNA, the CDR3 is TGCGCCAGCAGCTTGGGGGTCCAGGGCAACTCTGGAAACACCATATATTTT. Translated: CASSLGVQGNSGNTIYF.

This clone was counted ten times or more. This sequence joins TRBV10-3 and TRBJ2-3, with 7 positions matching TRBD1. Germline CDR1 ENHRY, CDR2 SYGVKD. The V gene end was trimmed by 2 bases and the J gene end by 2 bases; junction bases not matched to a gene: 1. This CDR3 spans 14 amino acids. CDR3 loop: CAISEGTVTDTQYF. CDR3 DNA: TGTGCCATCAGTGAGGGGACAGTCACAGATACGCAGTATTTT.

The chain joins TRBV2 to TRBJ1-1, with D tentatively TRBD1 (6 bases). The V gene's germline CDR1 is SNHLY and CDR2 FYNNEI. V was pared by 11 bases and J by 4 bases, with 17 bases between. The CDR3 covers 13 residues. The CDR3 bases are TGTGCCGTTAACAGGGTAGGATCCACTGAAGCTTTCTTT. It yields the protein CAVNRVGSTEAFF.

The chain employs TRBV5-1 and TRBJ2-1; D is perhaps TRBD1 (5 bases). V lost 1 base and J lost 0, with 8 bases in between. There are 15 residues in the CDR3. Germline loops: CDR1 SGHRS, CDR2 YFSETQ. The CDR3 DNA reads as TGCGCCAGCAGCTTGCTCCAGGGCTCCTACAATGAGCAGTTCTTC. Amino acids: CASSLLQGSYNEQFF.

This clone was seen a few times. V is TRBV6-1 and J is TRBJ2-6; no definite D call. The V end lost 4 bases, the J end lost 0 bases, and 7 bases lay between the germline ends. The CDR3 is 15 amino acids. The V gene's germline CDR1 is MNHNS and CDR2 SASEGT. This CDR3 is CASSGQVSGANVLTF. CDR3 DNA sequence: TGTGCCAGCAGTGGGCAGGTCTCTGGGGCCAACGTCCTGACTTTC.

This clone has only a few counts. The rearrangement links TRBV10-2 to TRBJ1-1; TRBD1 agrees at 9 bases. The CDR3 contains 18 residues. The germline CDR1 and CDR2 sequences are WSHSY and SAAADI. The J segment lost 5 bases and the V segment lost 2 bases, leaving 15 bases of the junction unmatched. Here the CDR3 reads CASSEPRFGQGSRTEAFF. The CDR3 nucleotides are TGCGCCAGCAGTGAGCCTCGATTCGGACAGGGGAGTCGGACTGAAGCTTTCTTT.

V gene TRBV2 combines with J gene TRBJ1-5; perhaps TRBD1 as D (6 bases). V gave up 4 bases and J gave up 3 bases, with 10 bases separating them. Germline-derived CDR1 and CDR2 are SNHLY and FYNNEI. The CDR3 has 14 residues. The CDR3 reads CASSVGQFNQPQHF. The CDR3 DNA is TGTGCCAGCAGTGTTGGACAGTTCAATCAGCCCCAGCATTTT. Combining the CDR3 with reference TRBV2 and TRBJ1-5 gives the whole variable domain EPEVTQTPSHQVTQMGQEVILRCVPISNHLYFYWYRQILGQKVEFLVSFYNNEISEKSEIFDDQFSVERPDGSNFTLKIRSTKLEDSAMYFCASSVGQFNQPQHFGDGTRLSIL.

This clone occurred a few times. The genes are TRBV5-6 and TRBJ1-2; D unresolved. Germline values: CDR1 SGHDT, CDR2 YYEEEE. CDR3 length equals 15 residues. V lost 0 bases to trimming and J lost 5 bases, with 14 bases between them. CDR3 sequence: CASSLVSTATYGYTF. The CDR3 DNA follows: TGTGCCAGCAGCTTGGTTAGTACGGCGACATATGGCTACACCTTC.

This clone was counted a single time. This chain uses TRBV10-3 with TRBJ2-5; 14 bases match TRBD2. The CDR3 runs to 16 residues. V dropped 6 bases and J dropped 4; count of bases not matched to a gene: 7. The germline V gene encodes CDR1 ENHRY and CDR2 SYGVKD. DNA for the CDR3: TGTGCCATCAGGACGGGGACTAGCGGGGGCTCAGAGACCCAGTACTTC. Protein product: CAIRTGTSGGSETQYF.

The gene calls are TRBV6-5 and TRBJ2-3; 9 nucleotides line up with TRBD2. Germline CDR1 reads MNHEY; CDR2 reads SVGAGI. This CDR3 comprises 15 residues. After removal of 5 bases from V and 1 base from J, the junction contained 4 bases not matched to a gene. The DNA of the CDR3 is TGTGCCAGCAGTCAATTAGCGGGGGGCACAGATACGCAGTATTTT. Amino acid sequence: CASSQLAGGTDTQYF.

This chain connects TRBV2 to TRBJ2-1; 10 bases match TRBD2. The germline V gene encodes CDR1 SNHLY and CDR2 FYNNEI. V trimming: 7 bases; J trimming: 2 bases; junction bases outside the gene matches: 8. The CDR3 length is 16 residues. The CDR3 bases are TGTGCCAGCACCCTAAGGAGCGGGGGGGCCTACAATGAGCAGTTCTTC. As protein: CASTLRSGGAYNEQFF.

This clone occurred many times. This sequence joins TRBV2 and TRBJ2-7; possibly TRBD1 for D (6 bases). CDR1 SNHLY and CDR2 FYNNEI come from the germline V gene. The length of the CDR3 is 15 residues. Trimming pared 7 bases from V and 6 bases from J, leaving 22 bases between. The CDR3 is CASKRGFVLVSEQYF. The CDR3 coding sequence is TGTGCCAGCAAGAGGGGGTTTGTACTTGTTAGCGAGCAGTACTTC.

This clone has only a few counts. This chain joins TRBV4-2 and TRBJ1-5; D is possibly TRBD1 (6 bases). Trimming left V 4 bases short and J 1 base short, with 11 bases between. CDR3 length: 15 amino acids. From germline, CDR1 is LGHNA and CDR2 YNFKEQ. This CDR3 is CASSPSGESNQPQHF. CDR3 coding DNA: TGTGCCAGCAGCCCCTCAGGGGAGAGCAATCAGCCCCAGCATTTT.

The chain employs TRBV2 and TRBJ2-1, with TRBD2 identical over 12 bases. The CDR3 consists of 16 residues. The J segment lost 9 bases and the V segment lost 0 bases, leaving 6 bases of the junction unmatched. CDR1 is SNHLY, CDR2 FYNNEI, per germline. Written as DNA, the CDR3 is TGTGCCAGCAGTGAAGCCCTAGCGGGGGGGCCGGGTGAGCAGTTCTTC. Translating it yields CASSEALAGGPGEQFF.

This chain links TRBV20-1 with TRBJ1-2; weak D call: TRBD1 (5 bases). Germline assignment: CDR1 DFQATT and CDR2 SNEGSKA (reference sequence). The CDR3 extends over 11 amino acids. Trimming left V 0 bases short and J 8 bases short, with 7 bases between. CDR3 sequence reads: CSARDPGGYTF. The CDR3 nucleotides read TGCAGTGCTAGAGATCCAGGGGGCTACACCTTC.

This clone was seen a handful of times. Written as DNA, the CDR3 is TGTGCCAGCAGCTTGGGAGACAGGGGATTCTACGAGCAGTACTTC. It specifies CASSLGDRGFYEQYF. This chain connects TRBV5-6 to TRBJ2-7, with 8 bases lining up with TRBD1. The germline gives CDR1 SGHDT, CDR2 YYEEEE. CDR3 length: 15 amino acids. The V segment lost 0 bases and the J segment 3 bases; nucleotides outside the gene matches: 5.

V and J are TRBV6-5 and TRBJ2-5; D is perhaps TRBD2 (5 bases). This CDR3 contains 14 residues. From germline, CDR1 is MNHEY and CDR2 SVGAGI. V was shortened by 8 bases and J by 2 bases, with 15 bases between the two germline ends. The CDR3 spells CASSTTAGQETQYF. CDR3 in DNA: TGTGCCAGCTCTACTACGGCGGGTCAAGAGACCCAGTACTTC.

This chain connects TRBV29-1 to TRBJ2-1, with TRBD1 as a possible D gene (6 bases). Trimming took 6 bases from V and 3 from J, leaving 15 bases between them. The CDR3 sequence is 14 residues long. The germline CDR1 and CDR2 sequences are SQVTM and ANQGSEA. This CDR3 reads CSVKDTTGYNEQFF. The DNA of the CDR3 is TGCAGCGTAAAGGACACGACAGGCTACAATGAGCAGTTCTTC.

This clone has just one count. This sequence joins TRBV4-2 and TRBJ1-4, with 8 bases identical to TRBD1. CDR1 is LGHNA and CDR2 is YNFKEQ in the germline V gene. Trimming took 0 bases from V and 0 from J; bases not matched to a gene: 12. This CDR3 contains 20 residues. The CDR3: CASSQDLMAGGTATNEKLFF. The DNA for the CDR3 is TGTGCCAGCAGCCAAGATTTGATGGCAGGGGGCACAGCAACTAATGAAAAACTGTTTTTT.

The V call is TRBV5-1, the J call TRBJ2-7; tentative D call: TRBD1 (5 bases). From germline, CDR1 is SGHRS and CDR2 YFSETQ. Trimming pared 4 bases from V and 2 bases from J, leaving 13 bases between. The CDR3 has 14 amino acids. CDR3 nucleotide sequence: TGCGCCAGCAGCGCGACAGCCATAGCCTACGAGCAGTACTTC. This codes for CASSATAIAYEQYF.